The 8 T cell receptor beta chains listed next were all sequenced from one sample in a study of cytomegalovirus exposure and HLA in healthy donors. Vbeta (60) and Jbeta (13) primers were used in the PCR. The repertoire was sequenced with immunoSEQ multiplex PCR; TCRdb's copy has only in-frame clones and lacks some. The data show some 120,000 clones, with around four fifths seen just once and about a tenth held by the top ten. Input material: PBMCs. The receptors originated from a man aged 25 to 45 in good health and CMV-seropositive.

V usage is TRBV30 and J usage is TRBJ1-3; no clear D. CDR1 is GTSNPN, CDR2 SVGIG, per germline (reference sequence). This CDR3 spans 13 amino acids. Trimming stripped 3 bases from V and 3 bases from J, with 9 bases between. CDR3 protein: CAWRQISGNTIYF. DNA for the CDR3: TGTGCCTGGAGACAGATTAGTGGAAACACCATATATTTT.

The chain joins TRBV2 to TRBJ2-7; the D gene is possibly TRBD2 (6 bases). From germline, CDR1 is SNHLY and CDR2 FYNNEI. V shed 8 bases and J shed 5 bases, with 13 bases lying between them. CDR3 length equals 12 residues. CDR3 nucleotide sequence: TGTGCCAGCTGGGGGGTTTTGGACGAGCAGTACTTC. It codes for CASWGVLDEQYF.

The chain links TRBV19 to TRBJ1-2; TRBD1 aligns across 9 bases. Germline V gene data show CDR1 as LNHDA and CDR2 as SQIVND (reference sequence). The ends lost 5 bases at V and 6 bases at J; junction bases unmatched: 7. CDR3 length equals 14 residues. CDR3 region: CASSFTGGKDGYTF. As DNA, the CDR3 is TGTGCCAGTAGTTTCACAGGGGGCAAAGATGGCTACACCTTC.

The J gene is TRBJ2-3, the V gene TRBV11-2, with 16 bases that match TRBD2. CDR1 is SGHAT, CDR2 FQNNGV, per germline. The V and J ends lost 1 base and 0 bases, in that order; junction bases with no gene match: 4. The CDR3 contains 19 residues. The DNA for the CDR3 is TGTGCCAGCAGCTTAGGTGGGACTAGCGGGGGGGTTAGCACAGATACGCAGTATTTT. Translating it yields CASSLGGTSGGVSTDTQYF.

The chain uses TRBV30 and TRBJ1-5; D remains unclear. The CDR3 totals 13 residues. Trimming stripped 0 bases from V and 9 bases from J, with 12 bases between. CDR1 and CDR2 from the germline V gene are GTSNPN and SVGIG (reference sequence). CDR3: CAWSVGEDWPQHF. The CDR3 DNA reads TGTGCCTGGAGTGTTGGTGAGGATTGGCCCCAGCATTTT.

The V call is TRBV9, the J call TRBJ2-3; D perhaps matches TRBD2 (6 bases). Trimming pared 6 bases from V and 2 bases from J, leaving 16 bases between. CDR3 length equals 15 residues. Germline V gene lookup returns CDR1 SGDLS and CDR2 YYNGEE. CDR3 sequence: CASTLTSFITDTQYF. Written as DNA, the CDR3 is TGTGCCAGCACTCTAACTAGCTTTATCACAGATACGCAGTATTTT.

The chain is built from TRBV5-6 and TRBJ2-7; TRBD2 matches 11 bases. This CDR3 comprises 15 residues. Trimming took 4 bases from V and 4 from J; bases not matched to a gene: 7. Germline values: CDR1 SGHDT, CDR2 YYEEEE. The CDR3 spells CASSAATSGKYEQYF. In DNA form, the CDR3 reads TGTGCCAGCAGCGCCGCGACTAGCGGGAAATACGAGCAGTACTTC.

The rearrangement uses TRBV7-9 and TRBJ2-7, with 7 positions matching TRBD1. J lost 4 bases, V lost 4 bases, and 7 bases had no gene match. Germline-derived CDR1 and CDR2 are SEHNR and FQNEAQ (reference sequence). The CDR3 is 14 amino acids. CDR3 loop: CASSSQRDRYEQYF. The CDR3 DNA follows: TGTGCCAGCAGCTCGCAAAGGGACAGATACGAGCAGTACTTC.